Listed below are T cell receptor beta chains from one sample, sequenced in a study of shared clonotypes between healthy human individuals. Some clones are missing from TCRdb's copy, which holds only in-frame ones; the method was immunoSEQ multiplex PCR. The sample includes 2 million to 2.5 million clones, 85% to 95% of them seen just once. Sequencing was performed on naive CD4+ T cells from PBMCs. Receptor source: a man between 18 and 29 years old in good health. Some clones in this sample may be carry-over from other donors' samples. Both conserved end residues are part of each CDR3. D genes are given only for firm matches. Rows give clone size only sometimes, using once, few, many, or a class for an expanded clone.

abundance: NA
j_gene: TRBJ2-5
v_gene: TRBV21-1
d_gene: NA
CDR3aa: CASSNSSWRGPLPRTQYF
CDR3nt: TGTGCCAGCAGCAATTCGAGTTGGCGGGGTCCTCTCCCTAGGACCCAGTACTTC

abundance: NA
j_gene: TRBJ2-7
v_gene: TRBV28
d_gene: TRBD2
CDR3aa: CASSSGTTTSYEQYF
CDR3nt: TGTGCCAGCAGTTCCGGGACTACGACCTCCTACGAGCAGTACTTC

abundance: NA
j_gene: TRBJ2-1
v_gene: TRBV5-1
d_gene: TRBD2
CDR3aa: CASSSPSGLAGDVNLNEQFF
CDR3nt: TGCGCCAGCAGCTCCCCCTCGGGACTAGCGGGAGATGTCAACCTGAATGAGCAGTTCTTC

abundance: NA
j_gene: TRBJ2-3
v_gene: TRBV6-5
d_gene: NA
CDR3aa: CASSFGPAYTDTQYF
CDR3nt: TGTGCCAGCAGTTTTGGACCAGCATACACAGATACGCAGTATTTT

abundance: NA
j_gene: TRBJ1-3
v_gene: TRBV19
d_gene: NA
CDR3aa: CASQSGGSGNTIYF
CDR3nt: TGTGCCAGCCAATCGGGTGGCTCTGGAAACACCATATATTTT

abundance: NA
j_gene: TRBJ2-2
v_gene: TRBV7-3
d_gene: NA
CDR3aa: CASSNTGNAGELFF
CDR3nt: TGTGCCAGCAGCAATACAGGGAATGCCGGGGAGCTGTTTTTT

abundance: NA
j_gene: TRBJ2-7
v_gene: TRBV27
d_gene: NA
CDR3aa: CASSLTGFYEQYF
CDR3nt: TGTGCCAGCAGTTTAACAGGGTTCTACGAGCAGTACTTC

abundance: NA
j_gene: TRBJ2-3
v_gene: TRBV5-1
d_gene: NA
CDR3aa: CASSFSGTSTDTQYF
CDR3nt: TGCGCCAGCAGCTTTTCCGGGACAAGTACAGATACGCAGTATTTT

abundance: once
j_gene: TRBJ2-3
v_gene: TRBV28
d_gene: NA
CDR3aa: CASSPAVPGGVDTQYF
CDR3nt: TGTGCCAGCAGTCCCGCTGTTCCAGGGGGGGTTGATACGCAGTATTTT

abundance: NA
j_gene: TRBJ2-7
v_gene: TRBV5-1
d_gene: NA
CDR3aa: CASSLPNSDNEQYF
CDR3nt: TGCGCCAGCAGCTTGCCTAATAGCGATAACGAGCAGTACTTC

abundance: NA
j_gene: TRBJ1-2
v_gene: TRBV19
d_gene: TRBD1
CDR3aa: CASSTRDRGGYTF
CDR3nt: TGTGCCAGTAGTACCCGGGACAGGGGTGGCTACACCTTC

abundance: NA
j_gene: TRBJ2-7
v_gene: TRBV28
d_gene: NA
CDR3aa: CASSPAHTGSYEQYF
CDR3nt: TGTGCCAGCAGTCCAGCTCATACCGGGAGCTACGAGCAGTACTTC

abundance: NA
j_gene: TRBJ2-5
v_gene: TRBV4-3
d_gene: NA
CDR3aa: CASSQTGGTQYF
CDR3nt: TGCGCCAGCAGCCAAACCGGGGGGACCCAGTACTTC

abundance: NA
j_gene: TRBJ1-2
v_gene: TRBV4-2
d_gene: NA
CDR3aa: CASSQEMTREWDGYTF
CDR3nt: TGTGCCAGCAGCCAAGAGATGACGAGGGAATGGGATGGCTACACCTTC

abundance: NA
j_gene: TRBJ2-7
v_gene: TRBV5-6
d_gene: NA
CDR3aa: CASSLEQGRPYEQYF
CDR3nt: TGTGCCAGCAGCTTAGAACAGGGAAGGCCCTACGAGCAGTACTTC

abundance: NA
j_gene: TRBJ2-1
v_gene: TRBV18
d_gene: NA
CDR3aa: CASSPPSDNEQFF
CDR3nt: TGTGCCAGCTCACCACCCTCGGACAATGAGCAGTTCTTC

abundance: NA
j_gene: TRBJ2-5
v_gene: TRBV19
d_gene: NA
CDR3aa: CASSTRVLHSETQYF
CDR3nt: TGTGCCAGTAGTACCCGGGTCTTACATTCGGAGACCCAGTACTTC

abundance: NA
j_gene: TRBJ2-7
v_gene: TRBV7-2
d_gene: NA
CDR3aa: CASSRTVSYEQYF
CDR3nt: TGTGCCAGCAGCCGGACTGTCTCCTACGAGCAGTACTTC

abundance: NA
j_gene: TRBJ1-5
v_gene: TRBV15
d_gene: NA
CDR3aa: CATSRGKGTYSNQPQHF
CDR3nt: TGTGCCACCAGCAGAGGAAAGGGGACTTATAGCAATCAGCCCCAGCATTTT

abundance: NA
j_gene: TRBJ1-2
v_gene: TRBV7-3
d_gene: TRBD1
CDR3aa: CASSSQQGAGYTF
CDR3nt: TGTGCCAGCAGCTCTCAACAGGGGGCCGGCTACACCTTC

abundance: NA
j_gene: TRBJ2-1
v_gene: TRBV11-3
d_gene: NA
CDR3aa: CASIERRQSSYNEQFF
CDR3nt: TGTGCCAGCATCGAGCGGAGGCAGAGCTCCTACAATGAGCAGTTCTTC

abundance: NA
j_gene: TRBJ2-4
v_gene: TRBV5-4
d_gene: NA
CDR3aa: CASSLDSGNKNIQYF
CDR3nt: TGTGCCAGCAGCTTGGATTCGGGTAACAAAAACATTCAGTACTTC

abundance: NA
j_gene: TRBJ1-1
v_gene: TRBV6-6
d_gene: NA
CDR3aa: CATKIDSLNTEAFF
CDR3nt: TGTGCCACGAAAATAGACAGTTTGAACACTGAAGCTTTCTTT

abundance: NA
j_gene: TRBJ2-4
v_gene: TRBV5-1
d_gene: NA
CDR3aa: CASSLDGAWGAKNIQYF
CDR3nt: TGCGCCAGCAGCTTGGATGGAGCCTGGGGGGCCAAAAACATTCAGTACTTC

abundance: NA
j_gene: TRBJ2-7
v_gene: TRBV6-6
d_gene: TRBD1
CDR3aa: CASSGRGYEQYF
CDR3nt: TGTGCCAGCAGTGGCAGGGGGTACGAGCAGTACTTC

abundance: NA
j_gene: TRBJ2-7
v_gene: TRBV28
d_gene: NA
CDR3aa: CASSLPGPRDEQYF
CDR3nt: TGTGCCAGCAGTTTGCCCGGGCCCCGAGACGAGCAGTACTTC

abundance: once
j_gene: TRBJ2-2
v_gene: TRBV5-1
d_gene: NA
CDR3aa: CASSLGGSPGELFF
CDR3nt: TGCGCCAGCAGCTTGGGAGGGTCCCCCGGGGAGCTGTTTTTT

abundance: NA
j_gene: TRBJ1-1
v_gene: TRBV18
d_gene: NA
CDR3aa: CASSPGQATEAFF
CDR3nt: TGTGCCAGCTCACCGGGGCAGGCCACTGAAGCTTTCTTT

abundance: once
j_gene: TRBJ2-7
v_gene: TRBV5-1
d_gene: NA
CDR3aa: CASSLVLSQMQYF
CDR3nt: TGCGCCAGCAGCTTGGTACTCAGCCAAATGCAGTACTTC

abundance: NA
j_gene: TRBJ1-1
v_gene: TRBV9
d_gene: NA
CDR3aa: CASSPIPGSTEAFF
CDR3nt: TGTGCCAGCAGCCCCATCCCGGGCTCCACTGAAGCTTTCTTT

abundance: NA
j_gene: TRBJ2-7
v_gene: TRBV27
d_gene: TRBD1
CDR3aa: CASRITTGWSYEQYF
CDR3nt: TGTGCCAGCAGAATAACGACAGGGTGGTCCTACGAGCAGTACTTC

abundance: NA
j_gene: TRBJ1-1
v_gene: TRBV5-1
d_gene: NA
CDR3aa: CASRDGMNTEAFF
CDR3nt: TGCGCCAGCCGGGATGGGATGAACACTGAAGCTTTCTTT